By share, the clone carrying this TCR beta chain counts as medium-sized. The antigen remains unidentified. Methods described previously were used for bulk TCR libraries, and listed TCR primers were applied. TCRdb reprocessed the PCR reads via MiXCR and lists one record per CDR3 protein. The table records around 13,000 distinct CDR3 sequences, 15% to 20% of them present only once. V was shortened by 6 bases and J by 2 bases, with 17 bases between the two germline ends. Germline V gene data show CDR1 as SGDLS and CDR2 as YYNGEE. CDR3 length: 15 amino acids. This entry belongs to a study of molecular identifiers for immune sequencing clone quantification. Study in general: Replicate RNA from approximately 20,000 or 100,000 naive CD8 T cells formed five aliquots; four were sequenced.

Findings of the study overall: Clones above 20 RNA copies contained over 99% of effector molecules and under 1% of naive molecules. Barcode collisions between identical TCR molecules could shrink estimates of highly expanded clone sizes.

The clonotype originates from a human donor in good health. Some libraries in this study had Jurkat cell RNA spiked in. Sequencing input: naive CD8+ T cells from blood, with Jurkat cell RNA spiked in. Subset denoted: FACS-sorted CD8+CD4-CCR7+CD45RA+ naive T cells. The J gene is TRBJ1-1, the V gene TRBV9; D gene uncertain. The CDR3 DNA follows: TGTGCCAGCACCCCCTGGGGAGGGAGTAACACTGAAGCTTTCTTT. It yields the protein CASTPWGGSNTEAFF.